These 12 T cell receptor beta chains originate from one sample sequenced in a study of molecular identifiers for immune sequencing clone quantification. MiXCR, applied by TCRdb to the PCR reads, yields one record per CDR3 protein. The repertoire holds 300,000 to 350,000 distinct CDR3 sequences, with roughly 23% as singletons. Sequenced sample: naive CD8+ T cells from blood, with Jurkat cell RNA spiked in. Subset of the sample: FACS-sorted CD8+CD4-CCR7+CD45RA+ naive T cells. These receptors came from a human donor in good health. Some libraries in this study had Jurkat cell RNA spiked in.

The V gene is TRBV20-1, the J gene TRBJ2-7, with 9 positions matching TRBD2. V shed 4 bases, J shed 2 bases, and the junction held 9 bases outside the gene matches. The V gene's germline CDR1 is DFQATT and CDR2 SNEGSKA (reference sequence). This CDR3 comprises 15 residues. CDR3 loop: CSATQSGRTPYEQYF. As DNA, the CDR3 is TGCAGTGCTACCCAAAGCGGGAGGACCCCCTACGAGCAGTACTTC.

This clonotype was counted at least ten times. V gene TRBV7-9 combines with J gene TRBJ1-1, with 10 bases matching TRBD1. The CDR3 totals 16 residues. Germline V lookup: CDR1 SEHNR, CDR2 FQNEAQ (reference sequence). Unmatched junction bases numbered 8, after V lost 4 bases and J lost 3 bases. This CDR3 is CASSYHLGQGYTEAFF. The CDR3 DNA reads as TGTGCCAGCAGCTATCATCTGGGACAGGGGTACACTGAAGCTTTCTTT.

This clonotype has at least ten counts. The chain uses TRBV29-1 and TRBJ1-1; possibly TRBD1 for D (5 bases). CDR1 and CDR2 from the germline V gene are SQVTM and ANQGSEA. The CDR3 loop spans 13 amino acids. V dropped 8 bases and J dropped 4 bases, with 17 bases sitting between them. This CDR3 reads CSPALLGATEAFF. The DNA of the CDR3 is TGCAGCCCAGCGCTTCTAGGGGCCACTGAAGCTTTCTTT.

This clonotype has only a few counts. This may come from a read error, since a much larger clone is one base off. V usage is TRBV6-5 and J usage is TRBJ2-3; either TRBD1 or TRBD2 may supply D (6 bases each). In germline, CDR1 is MNHEY, CDR2 SVGAGI. This CDR3 spans 14 amino acids. The CDR3 spells CASKEGVTTDSQYF. CDR3 sequence (DNA): TGTGCCAGCAAGGAGGGGGTCACCACAGATTCGCAGTATTTT.

V is TRBV4-3 and J is TRBJ2-1, with 8 bases that match TRBD2. Germline V gene sequence: CDR1 LGHNA, CDR2 YSLEER. This CDR3 has 18 residues. The V segment lost 2 bases and the J segment 2 bases; nucleotides outside the gene matches: 11. The CDR3 DNA reads as TGCGCCAGCAGCCAAAGCGCGGGGGGACACGCGACCTACAATGAGCAGTTCTTC. Its translation is CASSQSAGGHATYNEQFF.

DNA of the CDR3: TGTGCCAGCAGCCAAGATCGTCGAAGGGAGGATCCTCTTTTGGCAGATACGCAGTATTTT. Amino acids: CASSQDRRREDPLLADTQYF. The chain employs TRBV14 and TRBJ2-3; D possibly corresponds to TRBD2 (6 bases). Germline-derived CDR1 and CDR2 are SGHDN and FVKESK. The V gene lost 0 bases and the J gene lost 4 bases, with 26 bases spanning the gap. This CDR3 contains 20 residues.

The gene calls are TRBV7-9 and TRBJ2-2; 10 positions agree with TRBD2. The J segment lost 6 bases and the V segment lost 5 bases, leaving 12 bases of the junction unmatched. This CDR3 is 17 amino acids long. Germline CDR1 and CDR2: SEHNR and FQNEAQ (reference sequence). Written as DNA, the CDR3 is TGTGCCAGCAGCCCCTTCGGAGCGGGGGGGCTTGCCGGGGAGCTGTTTTTT. Its protein product is CASSPFGAGGLAGELFF.

This clonotype was counted many times. The V and J genes are TRBV7-9 and TRBJ2-7; 13 bases agree with TRBD2. The V gene's germline CDR1 is SEHNR and CDR2 FQNEAQ (reference sequence). CDR3 length equals 16 residues. V lost 4 bases to trimming and J lost 2 bases; unmatched junction nucleotides: 5. The CDR3 region is CASSSQTSGGPYEQYF. The CDR3 DNA sequence: TGTGCCAGCAGCTCCCAGACTAGCGGGGGGCCCTACGAGCAGTACTTC.

This clonotype was detected ten times or more. The chain links TRBV2 to TRBJ2-3; 10 nucleotides line up with TRBD2. Germline values: CDR1 SNHLY, CDR2 FYNNEI. Germline trimming cut 6 bases from V and 1 base from J; bases unmatched to any gene: 7. CDR3 length: 16 amino acids. The CDR3, as DNA: TGTGCCAGCAGCGAGATAGGGACTAGCGGCACAGATACGCAGTATTTT. This gives the protein CASSEIGTSGTDTQYF.

This clonotype was counted many times. The J gene is TRBJ2-3, the V gene TRBV20-1; D is possibly TRBD1 (6 bases). V was trimmed by 3 bases and J by 4 bases, leaving 8 bases between them. The V gene's germline CDR1 is DFQATT and CDR2 SNEGSKA (reference sequence). The CDR3 runs to 12 residues. This CDR3 reads CSARGQSDTQYF. CDR3 DNA sequence: TGCAGTGCTAGGGGACAATCAGATACGCAGTATTTT.

This chain joins TRBV4-1 and TRBJ2-7; D is unresolved. This CDR3 comprises 13 residues. Trimming stripped 2 bases from V and 7 bases from J, with 12 bases between. Germline lookup yields CDR1 MGHRA and CDR2 YSYEKL. CDR3 nucleotides: TGCGCCAGCAGCCAACAAGTGTCCGGGGAGCAGTACTTC. It codes for CASSQQVSGEQYF.

This clonotype was detected ten times or more. This CDR3 reads CASSQEGDGSDTQYF. The CDR3 coding sequence is TGCGCCAGCAGCCAAGAAGGGGATGGGTCAGATACGCAGTATTTT. This chain connects TRBV4-3 to TRBJ2-3; D possibly corresponds to TRBD1 (5 bases). With 0 bases removed from V and 4 bases from J, the gap between germline ends came to 11 bases. The CDR3 is made up of 15 amino acids. Germline CDR1 is LGHNA and CDR2 is YSLEER.